Following are 15 T cell receptor beta chains from one sample sequenced in a study of cytomegalovirus exposure and HLA in healthy donors. TCRdb's copy holds only in-frame clones and misses some; the assay was immunoSEQ multiplex PCR. The sample has 140,000 to 150,000 clones, approximately 89% seen once. The sample consisted of PBMCs. These receptors came from a man in his late teens or twenties in good health and CMV-seronegative.

The chain uses TRBV27 and TRBJ2-5; 14 bases match TRBD2. Per the germline V gene, CDR1 is MNHEY and CDR2 is SMNVEV (reference sequence). This CDR3 has 19 residues. With V trimmed by 2 bases and J by 2 bases, 10 bases remained unmatched. The CDR3: CASSLRGTSGGGLQETQYF. The CDR3 nucleotides read TGTGCCAGCAGTTTAAGGGGGACTAGCGGGGGAGGGTTACAAGAGACCCAGTACTTC.

This clone was detected only once. V is TRBV29-1 and J is TRBJ2-2; maybe TRBD2 (5 bases). The V end lost 0 bases, the J end lost 5 bases, and 25 bases lay between the germline ends. Germline V gene data show CDR1 as SQVTM and CDR2 as ANQGSEA. The CDR3 covers 19 residues. The CDR3 DNA follows: TGCAGCGTTGAAGATCGCAGGTATGGTTCTCTCCGGAGGACCGGGGAGCTGTTTTTT. Protein sequence: CSVEDRRYGSLRRTGELFF.

The rearrangement links TRBV5-1 to TRBJ1-3, with D perhaps matching TRBD1 (6 bases). Trimming cost V 4 bases and J 6 bases, with 14 bases left between them. CDR3 size: 14 residues. Per the germline V gene, CDR1 is SGHRS and CDR2 is YFSETQ. CDR3 region: CASSPSGHSNTIYF. CDR3 nucleotide sequence: TGCGCCAGCAGCCCATCGGGACATTCAAACACCATATATTTT.

The count of this clone is one. V is TRBV2 and J is TRBJ2-7; 11 bases are a match to TRBD2. Germline V lookup: CDR1 SNHLY, CDR2 FYNNEI. The CDR3 has 14 residues. J was trimmed by 4 bases and V by 6 bases; bases with no gene match: 5. In DNA, the CDR3 is TGTGCCAGCAGACCGGGACTAGCGGATTACGAGCAGTACTTC. It translates to CASRPGLADYEQYF.

CDR3 DNA: TGTGCCTGGAGTCTTGGGGGGGGCAAAGCTTTCTTT. Translated: CAWSLGGGKAFF. This chain links TRBV30 with TRBJ1-1, with D maybe TRBD1 (6 bases). The CDR3 runs 12 residues. From germline, CDR1 is GTSNPN and CDR2 SVGIG (reference sequence). V lost 2 bases to trimming and J lost 9 bases, with 13 bases between them.

This rearrangement joins TRBV18 to TRBJ1-1; 7 bases map to TRBD1. This CDR3 comprises 16 residues. V shed 3 bases, J shed 2 bases, and the junction held 9 bases outside the gene matches. Germline V gene data show CDR1 as KGHSH and CDR2 as LQKENI. Here the CDR3 DNA reads TGTGCCAGCTCACCCTCGCAGGGGGGAACCAACACTGAAGCTTTCTTT. Amino acid sequence: CASSPSQGGTNTEAFF.

The chain joins TRBV4-1 to TRBJ2-7, with a weak D call TRBD2 (6 bases). The V end was cut by 1 base, the J end by 4 bases, with 14 bases between. Germline V gives CDR1 MGHRA, CDR2 YSYEKL. The CDR3 sequence is 15 residues long. This CDR3 reads CASSQGEPGDYEQYF. CDR3 DNA sequence: TGCGCCAGCAGCCAAGGGGAGCCGGGAGATTACGAGCAGTACTTC.

This chain connects TRBV10-3 to TRBJ1-2, with D possibly being TRBD1 (5 bases). This CDR3 is built from 16 residues. Trimming took 0 bases from V and 1 from J, leaving 12 bases between them. Looked up from germline, CDR1 is ENHRY and CDR2 is SYGVKD. CDR3 region: CAISESQGSYNYGYTF. The CDR3 DNA reads TGTGCCATCAGTGAGTCGCAGGGCTCATATAACTATGGCTACACCTTC.

V usage is TRBV5-1 and J usage is TRBJ2-1; 13 nucleotides match TRBD2. From germline, CDR1 is SGHRS and CDR2 YFSETQ. The CDR3 sequence is 15 residues long. V lost 1 base to trimming and J lost 12 bases; unmatched junction nucleotides: 7. The CDR3 is CASSLRTSGGKGQFF. The CDR3 DNA reads as TGCGCCAGCAGCTTGAGGACTAGCGGGGGAAAGGGGCAGTTCTTC.

The rearrangement uses TRBV10-3 and TRBJ1-3; D is perhaps TRBD1 (5 bases). The CDR3 is 15 amino acids. Trimming left V 8 bases short and J 3 bases short, with 17 bases between. CDR1 is ENHRY, CDR2 SYGVKD, per germline. The CDR3 DNA sequence: TGTGCCATCTCCCCGGGGGGGGAAAATGGAAACACCATATATTTT. Its protein product is CAISPGGENGNTIYF.

For the CDR3, the DNA is TGCGCCAGCAGCATACCGGGACAGGGAAATGAAAAACTGTTTTTT. It encodes CASSIPGQGNEKLFF. V is TRBV5-1 and J is TRBJ1-4; 9 bases match TRBD1. Germline CDR1 reads SGHRS; CDR2 reads YFSETQ. J lost 5 bases, V lost 4 bases, and 6 bases had no gene match. This CDR3 spans 15 amino acids. Full variable domain (outside the CDR3, taken from reference TRBV5-1 and TRBJ1-4): KAGVTQTPRYLIKTRGQQVTLSCSPISGHRSVSWYQQTPGQGLQFLFEYFSETQRNKGNFPGRFSGRQFSNSRSEMNVSTLELGDSALYLCASSIPGQGNEKLFFGSGTQLSVL.

The chain carries TRBV30 and TRBJ1-2; D ambiguous. CDR3 length equals 14 residues. The V and J ends lost 3 bases and 2 bases respectively, with 13 bases between them. Germline values: CDR1 GTSNPN, CDR2 SVGIG (reference sequence). CDR3 nucleotide sequence: TGTGCCTGGAGGTGGTCGGAGGGAAACTATGGCTACACCTTC. Amino acid sequence: CAWRWSEGNYGYTF.

V gene TRBV2 combines with J gene TRBJ2-5; TRBD2 matches 12 bases. The germline gives CDR1 SNHLY, CDR2 FYNNEI. The CDR3 runs to 15 residues. The ends lost 3 bases at V and 11 bases at J; junction bases unmatched: 10. CDR3 nucleotides: TGTGCCAGCAGTGATTGGGGGACTAGCGGGTGGGAGCAGTACTTC. Protein: CASSDWGTSGWEQYF.

The chain combines TRBV9 with TRBJ2-1; 10 positions match TRBD2. The V and J ends lost 2 bases and 8 bases, in that order; junction bases with no gene match: 10. Germline V gene lookup returns CDR1 SGDLS and CDR2 YYNGEE. The CDR3 sequence is 16 residues long. CDR3 in amino acids: CASSVSSGRPTDEQFF. DNA of the CDR3: TGTGCCAGCAGCGTCTCTAGCGGGAGACCTACGGATGAGCAGTTCTTC.

The rearrangement links TRBV9 to TRBJ2-5; TRBD2 matches at 7 bases. The V and J ends lost 0 bases and 5 bases, in that order; junction bases with no gene match: 7. CDR1 and CDR2 from the germline V gene are SGDLS and YYNGEE. The CDR3 is 15 residues long. The CDR3 region has the DNA TGTGCCAGCAGCGTAGGGACTAGTATTTCGGAGACCCAGTACTTC. Residues: CASSVGTSISETQYF.